The T cell receptor (beta chain) under discussion was sequenced for a study of blood T cell repertoires in COVID-19. Study-level background: COVID-19 samples collected from the United States, Italy and Spain covered acute and convalescent phases.

Participants, roughly 18 to 90 years old, spanned approximately 25 US areas. Participants' own reports of clinical history determined their cohort assignment. Symptom resolution, clearance, or two negative PCRs marked donors in Cohort 3 as recovered. Repertoires were generated with immunoSEQ multiplex PCR, while TCRdb's copy carries only in-frame clones and drops some. The data show roughly 250,000 clones, with 75% to 90% seen just once and about 4.1% held by the top ten. Germline V gene sequence: CDR1 SNHLY, CDR2 FYNNEI. The CDR3 runs 14 residues. The V segment lost 8 bases and the J segment 0 bases; nucleotides outside the gene matches: 4.

The V gene is TRBV2, the J gene TRBJ1-1; 9 bases match TRBD1. The receptor comes from a woman younger than 45 who had recovered from COVID-19. Sequencing input: PBMCs or T cells enriched from blood (not recorded which). DNA for the CDR3: TGTGCCAGCGGGGGACAGGGCGTGAACACTGAAGCTTTCTTT. It is translated as CASGGQGVNTEAFF.